These 17 T cell receptor beta chains originate from one sample sequenced in a study of blood T cell repertoires in COVID-19. Sequenced by immunoSEQ multiplex PCR; TCRdb stores in-frame clones only, minus some. The profile shows roughly 100,000 clones, 70% to 90% of them singletons. Sequencing was performed on peripheral blood. Every receptor here comes from a man between 45 and 60 years old in a cohort sampled during active COVID-19.

This clone occurred a few times. The rearrangement joins TRBV7-9 to TRBJ2-7; 7 positions agree with TRBD1. The CDR3 length is 14 residues. Unmatched junction bases numbered 3, after V lost 4 bases and J lost 0 bases. Germline values: CDR1 SEHNR, CDR2 FQNEAQ (reference sequence). The DNA of the CDR3 is TGTGCCAGCAGCTCGGGACAGAGCTCCTACGAGCAGTACTTC. This codes for CASSSGQSSYEQYF.

The chain recombines TRBV2 with TRBJ1-5, with TRBD1 as a possible D gene (5 bases). The CDR3 contains 14 residues. Looked up from germline, CDR1 is SNHLY and CDR2 is FYNNEI. V was pared by 4 bases and J by 2 bases, with 9 bases between. In DNA, the CDR3 is TGTGCCAGCAGTGGTCAGGGTGGCAATCAGCCCCAGCATTTT. The encoded protein is CASSGQGGNQPQHF.

V usage is TRBV28 and J usage is TRBJ1-1; 7 nucleotides agree with TRBD1. CDR1 is MDHEN and CDR2 is SYDVKM in the germline V gene. V trimming: 3 bases; J trimming: 8 bases; junction bases outside the gene matches: 6. CDR3 length: 13 residues. The CDR3 is CASSLTGRLEAFF. The CDR3 bases are TGTGCCAGCAGTTTGACAGGGAGACTCGAAGCTTTCTTT.

The chain employs TRBV15 and TRBJ1-6; possibly TRBD1 for D (5 bases). Germline V lookup: CDR1 LNHNV, CDR2 YYDKDF (reference sequence). Trimming took off 3 bases at V and 12 bases at J, with 15 bases between the two ends. The CDR3 totals 14 residues. This CDR3 reads CATSSGTEDQPLHF. The CDR3 DNA reads TGTGCCACCAGCAGCGGGACTGAGGACCAACCCCTCCACTTT.

This chain's CDR3 is CASRLGAAGNQPQHF. DNA of the CDR3: TGTGCCAGCAGGCTGGGAGCCGCGGGGAATCAGCCCCAGCATTTT. The chain is built from TRBV6-5 and TRBJ1-5; no definite D call. Per germline, CDR1 MNHEY and CDR2 SVGAGI. The CDR3 spans 15 residues. The V gene lost 6 bases and the J gene lost 4 bases, with 16 bases spanning the gap.

The gene calls are TRBV28 and TRBJ2-5; D ambiguous. V lost 8 bases and J 1 base, leaving 8 bases between the germline ends. The CDR3 totals 12 residues. Per the germline V gene, CDR1 is MDHEN and CDR2 is SYDVKM. Here the CDR3 reads CASALLQETQYF. CDR3 nucleotide sequence: TGTGCCAGCGCTTTACTCCAAGAGACCCAGTACTTC. Drawing the rest from reference TRBV28 and TRBJ2-5, the complete variable domain is DVKVTQSSRYLVKRTGEKVFLECVQDMDHENMFWYRQDPGLGLRLIYFSYDVKMKEKGDIPEGYSVSREKKERFSLILESASTNQTSMYLCASALLQETQYFGPGTRLLVL.

The V call is TRBV15, the J call TRBJ2-3; TRBD1 aligns across 9 bases. V lost 0 bases and J lost 4; bases outside the gene matches: 2. Germline V lookup: CDR1 LNHNV, CDR2 YYDKDF (reference sequence). The CDR3 loop spans 15 amino acids. CDR3 region: CATSRDGQGSDTQYF. CDR3 coding DNA: TGTGCCACCAGCAGAGATGGACAGGGGTCAGATACGCAGTATTTT.

The V and J genes are TRBV5-4 and TRBJ2-5; no clear D gene. CDR1 and CDR2 from the germline V gene are SGHNT and YYREEE (reference sequence). V lost 0 bases, J lost 2 bases, and 5 bases lay in between. The length of the CDR3 is 13 residues. This CDR3 is CASSLGYQETQYF. The CDR3, as DNA: TGTGCCAGCAGCTTGGGTTATCAAGAGACCCAGTACTTC.

The chain combines TRBV6-5 with TRBJ2-7; TRBD2 aligns across 8 bases. Losses at the gene ends were 7 bases for V and 0 bases for J; bases not matched to a gene: 5. This CDR3 contains 14 residues. CDR1 is MNHEY, CDR2 SVGAGI, per germline. This CDR3 is CASNLAGSSYEQYV. CDR3 in DNA: TGTGCCAGCAATTTAGCGGGGAGCTCCTACGAGCAGTACGTC.

The chain has TRBV5-6 and TRBJ1-5; D remains ambiguous. The CDR3 has 15 residues. V was cut by 3 bases and J by 1 base, with 11 bases left in between. Germline V lookup: CDR1 SGHDT, CDR2 YYEEEE. CDR3 sequence (DNA): TGTGCCAGCAGCTCGGTTAGGAGAAGCAATCAGCCCCAGCATTTT. It specifies CASSSVRRSNQPQHF.

The chain joins TRBV10-1 to TRBJ2-1; TRBD2 matches at 7 bases. V lost 10 bases to trimming and J lost 4 bases; unmatched junction nucleotides: 13. CDR1 and CDR2 from the germline V gene are WNHNN and SYGVQD (reference sequence). This CDR3 contains 15 residues. The CDR3 DNA reads TGCGCCACCCGGCGGCTTTTGGGGGGGTACAATGAGCAGTTCTTC. Translating gives CATRRLLGGYNEQFF.

The V call is TRBV4-1, the J call TRBJ1-5; 7 bases line up with TRBD1. CDR3 size: 15 residues. Trimming removed 0 bases from V and 6 bases from J; junction bases left unmatched: 5. Per germline, CDR1 MGHRA and CDR2 YSYEKL. CDR3 residues: CASSQDDRVGQPQHF. CDR3 coding DNA: TGCGCCAGCAGCCAAGATGACAGGGTTGGTCAGCCCCAGCATTTT.

The chain combines TRBV9 with TRBJ1-2, with D possibly matching TRBD1 (6 bases). V shed 1 base and J shed 0 bases, with 16 bases lying between them. Germline V gene data show CDR1 as SGDLS and CDR2 as YYNGEE. The CDR3 has 17 residues. CDR3 loop: CASSVSPGGPANYGYTF. The CDR3 coding sequence is TGTGCCAGCAGCGTATCGCCGGGGGGCCCAGCTAACTATGGCTACACCTTC.

The V and J genes are TRBV6-5 and TRBJ1-6; 9 nucleotides agree with TRBD1. The CDR3 covers 13 residues. Germline values: CDR1 MNHEY, CDR2 SVGAGI. The V and J ends lost 7 bases and 8 bases, in that order; junction bases with no gene match: 3. CDR3 DNA sequence: TGTGCCAGCACCCGGGACAGGGATTCACCCCTCCACTTT. Its protein product is CASTRDRDSPLHF.

As concerns this clone: The sample holds other DNA sequences that translate to the same CDR3. This chain uses TRBV4-1 with TRBJ2-1; D not resolved. Germline CDR1 and CDR2: MGHRA and YSYEKL. The CDR3 length is 15 residues. V was shortened by 0 bases and J by 2 bases, with 8 bases between the two germline ends. CDR3 loop: CASSQDRPTYNEQFF. Here the CDR3 DNA reads TGCGCCAGCAGCCAAGACAGGCCGACCTACAATGAGCAGTTCTTC.

This clone was seen only a few times. The CDR3 reads CASSGASGGGPGTDTQYF. The CDR3 region has the DNA TGTGCCAGCAGCGGGGCTAGCGGGGGTGGACCTGGCACAGATACGCAGTATTTT. The V call is TRBV13, the J call TRBJ2-3, with TRBD2 identical over 10 bases. The CDR3 extends over 18 amino acids. In germline, CDR1 is PRHDT, CDR2 FYEKMQ (reference sequence). Trimming at V came to 5 bases and at J to 1 base, leaving 12 bases not matched to a gene.

The rearrangement links TRBV28 to TRBJ2-7, with a tentative D call TRBD2 (6 bases). Looked up from germline, CDR1 is MDHEN and CDR2 is SYDVKM. V was pared by 8 bases and J by 7 bases, with 18 bases between. The CDR3 contains 13 residues. The CDR3 bases are TGTGCCAGCTCCTTTCCGTCTGGGAGGGAGCAGTACGTC. Translation gives CASSFPSGREQYV.